The next 5 T cell receptor beta chains were all read from a single sample in a study of blood T cell repertoires in COVID-19. The data were produced by immunoSEQ multiplex PCR, yet TCRdb's version contains in-frame clones alone and is incomplete. The repertoire holds around 420,000 clones, with approximately 85% as singletons. Sequencing was carried out using PBMCs or T cells enriched from blood (not recorded which). The receptors were sampled from a woman aged 40 to 49 with acute COVID-19.

The chain links TRBV19 to TRBJ1-2, with no clear D. This CDR3 has 13 amino acids. Trimming took off 1 base at V and 3 bases at J, with 6 bases between the two ends. Per the germline V gene, CDR1 is LNHDA and CDR2 is SQIVND (reference sequence). The CDR3 here is CASSIGSDYGYTF. The CDR3 DNA is TGTGCCAGTAGTATAGGGTCAGACTATGGCTACACCTTC.

This clone is a singleton in its sample. The rearrangement links TRBV5-1 to TRBJ2-2; 9 bases are a match to TRBD2. CDR1 and CDR2 (germline): SGHRS, YFSETQ. The CDR3 has 15 residues. The J segment lost 7 bases and the V segment lost 2 bases, leaving 6 bases of the junction unmatched. This CDR3 reads CASSFVLAGSGELFF. The CDR3, as DNA: TGCGCCAGCAGCTTTGTACTAGCGGGTAGCGGGGAGCTGTTTTTT.

The chain couples TRBV19 to TRBJ1-5, with 9 bases lining up with TRBD1. Germline V gene lookup returns CDR1 LNHDA and CDR2 SQIVND (reference sequence). The length of the CDR3 is 15 residues. Losses at the gene ends were 4 bases for V and 4 bases for J; bases not matched to a gene: 5. The CDR3 sequence is CASSNRDRENQPQHF. Here the CDR3 DNA reads TGTGCCAGTAGTAACCGGGACAGGGAAAATCAGCCCCAGCATTTT.

The chain couples TRBV19 to TRBJ1-2; 12 positions agree with TRBD1. After removal of 3 bases from V and 3 bases from J, the junction contained 8 bases not matched to a gene. The CDR3 runs 17 residues. CDR1 and CDR2 from the germline V gene are LNHDA and SQIVND (reference sequence). For the CDR3, the DNA is TGTGCCAGTAGTATTCTCCGGGACAGGGGGCCTCACTATGGCTACACCTTC. Its translation: CASSILRDRGPHYGYTF. Filled out from reference TRBV19 and TRBJ1-2, the complete variable domain reads DGGITQSPKYLFRKEGQNVTLSCEQNLNHDAMYWYRQDPGQGLRLIYYSQIVNDFQKGDIAEGYSVSREKKESFPLTVTSAQKNPTAFYLCASSILRDRGPHYGYTFGSGTRLTVV.

CDR3 protein: CASSQAGLNTEAFF. CDR3 sequence (DNA): TGTGCCAGCAGCCAAGCAGGGCTGAACACTGAAGCTTTCTTT. The V and J genes are TRBV3-1 (or the pseudogene TRBV3-2) and TRBJ1-1, with D possibly being TRBD1 (5 bases). CDR3 length: 14 amino acids. Germline CDR1 reads LGHDT; CDR2 reads YNNKEL (reference sequence). Trimming cost V 1 base and J 0 bases, with 6 bases left between them.